A selection of T cell receptor beta chains follows, all from one sample in a study of HIV-infected patients and healthy controls. From the 5' RACE reads, TCRdb called clonotypes with MiXCR, one entry per CDR3 protein. The sample carries around 18,000 distinct CDR3 sequences, around 10% recorded once. The sample was blood. The receptors were sampled from an adult in good health. Each CDR3 is given with its conserved first and last residue. The order of the fields is V gene, CDR3 protein.

TRBV6-2/TRBV6-3,CASSADTNYGYTF
TRBV6-5,CASSFAGGETQYF
TRBV5-1,CASSPGLAITYNEQFF
TRBV6-5,CASSYLTSGQETQYF
TRBV29-1,CSATVTGNNEQFF
TRBV10-3,CAISESEDTGNTIYF
TRBV28,CASSSPASGRSLNEQFF
TRBV20-1,CSARLAGANEQFF
TRBV20-1,CSASGLAEKNIQYF
TRBV11-2,CASSSSTYQETQYF
TRBV7-9,CASSAAVGAVNEQFF
TRBV6-2/TRBV6-3,CAIGPLKTSGSRYEQYF
TRBV10-3,CAISESRDEQFF
TRBV4-2,CASSQARTGRDTDTQYF
TRBV4-1,CASSQPGLAGDTYEQYF
TRBV5-1,CASSPDLAGGNAEDTQYF
TRBV21-1,CASSTPGQANNEQFF
TRBV20-1,CSARPHIPSGPSYNEQFF
TRBV7-2,CASSLVQRKVLEQYF
TRBV28,CASSPVGEKLFF
TRBV28,CASREGPETQYF
TRBV7-2,CASSLFGPGRGTEAFF